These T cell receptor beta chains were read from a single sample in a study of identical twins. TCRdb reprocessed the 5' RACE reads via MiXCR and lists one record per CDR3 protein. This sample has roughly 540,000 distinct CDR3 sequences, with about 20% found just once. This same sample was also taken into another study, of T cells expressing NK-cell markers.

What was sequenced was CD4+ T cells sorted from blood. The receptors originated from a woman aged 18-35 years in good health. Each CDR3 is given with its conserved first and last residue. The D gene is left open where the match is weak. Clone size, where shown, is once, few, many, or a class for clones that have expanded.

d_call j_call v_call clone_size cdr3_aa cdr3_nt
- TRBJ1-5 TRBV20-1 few CSAPSGTEKNQPQHF TGCAGTGCACCGAGTGGGACGGAAAAAAATCAGCCCCAGCATTTT
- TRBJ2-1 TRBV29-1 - CRVEVAKSYNEQFF TGCAGAGTTGAGGTTGCGAAGTCCTACAATGAGCAGTTCTTC
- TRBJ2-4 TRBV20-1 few CSAKLGNIQYF TGCAGTGCTAAACTAGGGAACATTCAGTACTTC
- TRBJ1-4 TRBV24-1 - CATISEKLFF TGTGCCACCATTAGTGAAAAACTGTTTTTT
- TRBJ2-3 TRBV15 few CATSRDLKGGTDTQYF TGTGCCACCAGCAGAGATCTTAAGGGAGGCACAGATACGCAGTATTTT
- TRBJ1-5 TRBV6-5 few CASSSLQGSGQPQHF TGTGCCAGCAGTTCATTACAGGGTTCGGGCCAGCCCCAGCATTTT
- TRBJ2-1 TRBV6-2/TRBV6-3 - CASSTPRDLINEQFF TGTGCCAGCAGCACCCCGCGGGACCTAATCAATGAGCAGTTCTTC
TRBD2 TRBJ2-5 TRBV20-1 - CSATDTSGGGETQYF TGCAGTGCTACCGATACTAGCGGGGGGGGAGAGACCCAGTACTTC
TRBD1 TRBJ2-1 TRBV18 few CASSAQGSSYNEQFF TGTGCCAGCTCAGCACAGGGGAGCTCCTACAATGAGCAGTTCTTC
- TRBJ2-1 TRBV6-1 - CASSDPSGGGPLGQFF TGTGCCAGCAGTGACCCTTCTGGCGGGGGCCCCCTTGGCCAGTTCTTC
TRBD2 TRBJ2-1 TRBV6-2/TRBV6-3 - CASSYLVAGGLEQFF TGTGCCAGCAGTTACTTGGTAGCGGGAGGGCTTGAGCAGTTCTTC
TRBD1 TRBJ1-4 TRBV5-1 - CASSQDRGRDEKLFF TGCGCCAGCAGCCAGGACAGGGGGCGCGATGAAAAACTGTTTTTT
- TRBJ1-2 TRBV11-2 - CASSFRQFIYGYTF TGTGCCAGCAGCTTCCGACAGTTTATCTATGGCTACACCTTC
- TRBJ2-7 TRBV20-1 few CSAPRGGGEQYF TGCAGTGCACCGAGGGGGGGTGGCGAGCAGTACTTC
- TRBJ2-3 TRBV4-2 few CASSQGRLVEPDTQYF TGTGCCAGCAGCCAAGGCAGACTAGTCGAGCCAGATACGCAGTATTTT
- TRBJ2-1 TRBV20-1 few CSARDHFF TGCAGTGCTAGAGATCACTTCTTC
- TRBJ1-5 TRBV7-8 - CASSLDRAGVNQPQHF TGTGCCAGCAGCTTAGATCGGGCAGGGGTAAATCAGCCCCAGCATTTT
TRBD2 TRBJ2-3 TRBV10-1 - CASKTSGFSDTQYF TGCGCCAGCAAAACTAGCGGTTTTTCGGATACGCAGTATTTT
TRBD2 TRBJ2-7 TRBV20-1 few CSARDRLAGGPYEQYF TGCAGTGCTAGAGATCGACTAGCGGGAGGGCCGTACGAGCAGTACTTC
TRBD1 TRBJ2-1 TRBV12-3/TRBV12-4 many CASSLNRGDEQFF TGTGCCAGCAGCCTGAACAGGGGCGATGAGCAGTTCTTC
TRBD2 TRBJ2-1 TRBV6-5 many CASSYRGGSSYNEQFF TGTGCCAGCAGTTACCGGGGGGGGAGCTCCTACAATGAGCAGTTCTTC
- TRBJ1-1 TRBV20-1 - CSARYGGVSRGTEAFF TGCAGTGCTAGGTATGGGGGAGTGAGTAGGGGAACTGAAGCTTTCTTT
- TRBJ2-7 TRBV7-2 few CASSLSGTNYEQYF TGTGCCAGCAGCTTGTCCGGGACAAACTACGAGCAGTACTTC
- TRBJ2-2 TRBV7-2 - CASSFGTLSGELFF TGTGCCAGCAGCTTCGGCACCCTCTCCGGGGAGCTGTTTTTT
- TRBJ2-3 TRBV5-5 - CASSSDDQITQYF TGTGCCAGCAGCTCGGACGACCAGATAACGCAGTATTTT
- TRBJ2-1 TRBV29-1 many CSVDNPGLMNEQFF TGCAGCGTTGACAATCCGGGACTTATGAATGAGCAGTTCTTC
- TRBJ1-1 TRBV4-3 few CASSQGGATAEAFF TGCGCCAGCAGCCAAGGGGGGGCCACCGCTGAAGCTTTCTTT
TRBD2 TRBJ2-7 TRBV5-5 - CASSLAFTGTSGSREQYF TGTGCCAGCAGCTTGGCCTTTACCGGGACTAGCGGGAGTCGAGAGCAGTACTTC
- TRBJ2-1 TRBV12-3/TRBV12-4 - CASSRRLGPGSYNEQFF TGTGCCAGCAGTAGAAGGCTAGGCCCAGGGTCCTACAATGAGCAGTTCTTC
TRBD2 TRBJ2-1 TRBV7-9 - CASSSETSGGAREQFF TGTGCCAGCAGCTCTGAGACTAGCGGGGGGGCCCGTGAGCAGTTCTTC
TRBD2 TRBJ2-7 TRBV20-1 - CSAWAASGTTYEQYF TGCAGTGCTTGGGCCGCTAGCGGGACCACCTACGAGCAGTACTTC
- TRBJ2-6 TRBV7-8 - CASSLPLSGANVLTF TGTGCCAGCAGCTTACCCTTATCTGGGGCCAACGTCCTGACTTTC
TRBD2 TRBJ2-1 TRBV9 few CASSARSGSSYNEQFF TGTGCCAGCAGCGCTCGTAGCGGGAGCTCCTACAATGAGCAGTTCTTC
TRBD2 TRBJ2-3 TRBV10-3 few CAISHSGGEDTQYF TGTGCCATCAGCCATAGCGGGGGGGAAGATACGCAGTATTTT
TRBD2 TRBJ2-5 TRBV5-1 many CASSLFGGGRETQYF TGCGCCAGCAGCCTGTTCGGGGGAGGGAGAGAGACCCAGTACTTC
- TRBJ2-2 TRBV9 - CASSVDGGTGELFF TGTGCCAGCAGCGTAGATGGAGGGACCGGGGAGCTGTTTTTT
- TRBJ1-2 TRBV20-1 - CSATRVPSNPNYGYTF TGCAGTGCTACTCGGGTCCCTTCCAACCCTAACTATGGCTACACCTTC
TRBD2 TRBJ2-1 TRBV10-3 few CATGTSGVSYNEQFF TGTGCCACTGGGACTAGCGGGGTCTCCTACAATGAGCAGTTCTTC
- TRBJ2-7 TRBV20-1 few CSARDWTVGPPEQYF TGCAGTGCTAGAGATTGGACGGTAGGACCACCAGAGCAGTACTTC
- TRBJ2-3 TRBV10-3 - CAIRDSDTDTQYF TGTGCCATTAGGGACTCAGACACAGATACGCAGTATTTT
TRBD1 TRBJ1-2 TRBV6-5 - CASSYGDRVAGYTF TGTGCCAGCAGTTACGGGGACAGGGTGGCCGGCTACACCTTC
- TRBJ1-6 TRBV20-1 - CSARDVGRNSPLHF TGCAGTGCTAGAGATGTGGGACGAAATTCACCCCTCCACTTT
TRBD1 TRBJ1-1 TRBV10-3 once CAIRDTRQGTAFF TGTGCCATCAGGGATACCCGACAGGGGACAGCTTTCTTT
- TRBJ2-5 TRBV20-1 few CRAAQPYQETQYF TGCAGGGCCGCACAGCCGTACCAAGAGACCCAGTACTTC
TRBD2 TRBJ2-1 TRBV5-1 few CASSPVAGAHEQFF TGCGCCAGCAGCCCCGTAGCGGGGGCTCATGAGCAGTTCTTC
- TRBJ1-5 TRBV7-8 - CASSLLESDNQPQHF TGTGCCAGCAGCCTTCTAGAGAGCGATAATCAGCCCCAGCATTTT
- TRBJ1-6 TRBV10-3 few CAISFTQAHNSPLHF TGTGCCATCAGTTTCACTCAGGCACATAATTCACCCCTCCACTTT
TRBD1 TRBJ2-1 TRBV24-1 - CATSDSHRGQQFF TGTGCCACCAGTGACTCACACAGGGGGCAGCAGTTCTTC
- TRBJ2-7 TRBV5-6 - CASSLGHEPFYEQYF TGTGCCAGCAGCTTGGGCCACGAGCCCTTCTACGAGCAGTACTTC
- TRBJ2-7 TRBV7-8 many CASSLDANHEQYF TGTGCCAGCAGCTTGGACGCCAACCACGAGCAGTACTTC
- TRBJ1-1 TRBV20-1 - CSARDAEQGIDTEAFF TGCAGTGCTAGAGATGCGGAGCAGGGGATCGACACTGAAGCTTTCTTT
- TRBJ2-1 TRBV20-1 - CSAAPRGGYNEQFF TGCAGTGCTGCCCCGCGAGGGGGGTACAATGAGCAGTTCTTC
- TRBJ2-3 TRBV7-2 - CASSLSGFADTQYF TGTGCCAGCAGCTTATCCGGGTTTGCAGATACGCAGTATTTT
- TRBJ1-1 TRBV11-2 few CASSLVGWNTEAFF TGTGCCAGCAGCTTAGTGGGGTGGAACACTGAAGCTTTCTTT
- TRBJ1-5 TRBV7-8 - CASSPMNSNQPQHF TGTGCCAGCAGCCCCATGAATAGCAATCAGCCCCAGCATTTT
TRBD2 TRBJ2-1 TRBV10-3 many CAIRVSGVGNEQFF TGTGCCATCAGAGTCAGCGGGGTGGGTAATGAGCAGTTCTTC
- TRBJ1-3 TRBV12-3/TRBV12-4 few CASSPGTVEGNTIYF TGTGCCAGCAGTCCCGGGACTGTAGAGGGAAACACCATATATTTT